A single T cell receptor (beta chain) is shown here with its context. This record belongs to a study of cytomegalovirus exposure and HLA in healthy donors. The PCR made use of 60 Vbeta and 13 Jbeta primers. This table comes from immunoSEQ multiplex PCR, and its TCRdb copy is limited to in-frame clones, with some not included. This sample has about 150,000 clones, with 70% found just once. V shed 4 bases and J 0 bases; nucleotides not matched to a gene: 7. This CDR3 comprises 17 residues. The germline V gene encodes CDR1 LNHDA and CDR2 SQIVND (reference sequence). The clonotype comes from a woman aged 60-75 years in good health and CMV-seropositive. This rearrangement joins TRBV19 to TRBJ1-4; 8 nucleotides agree with TRBD1. Sequences were obtained from PBMCs. The CDR3 here is CASSTDRAPATNEKLFF. The CDR3 nucleotides are TGTGCCAGTAGTACGGACAGGGCGCCTGCAACTAATGAAAAACTGTTTTTT.